Detailed here is one T cell receptor (beta chain). The germline CDR1 and CDR2 sequences are SNHLY and FYNNEI. Unmatched junction bases numbered 5, after V lost 7 bases and J lost 8 bases. CDR3 length equals 12 residues. This sample is drawn from a study of OX40 agonist ivuxolimab in advanced cancers. As for the study in general: Partial response was recorded in three patients: one hepatocellular carcinoma and two cutaneous melanoma cases.

Libraries were prepared by immunoSEQ multiplex PCR; TCRdb keeps only in-frame clonotypes and omits some of them. The sample comprises around 64,000 clones, nearly 90% of which are singletons, and under 1.5% rests with the top ten. The TCR comes from an adult with an advanced solid tumor such as melanoma, head and neck, liver or kidney cancer. The sequencing used CD4+ or CD8+ T cells sorted from blood, collected in a trial of the OX40 agonist ivuxolimab. V gene TRBV2 combines with J gene TRBJ2-1, with 7 bases identical to TRBD2. The CDR3 here is CASKRGLDEQFF. The DNA of the CDR3 is TGTGCCAGCAAGCGGGGCCTGGATGAGCAGTTCTTC.